This T cell receptor (beta chain) was recovered during a study of blood T cell repertoires in COVID-19. Looked up from germline, CDR1 is MNHEY and CDR2 is SMNVEV (reference sequence). The J segment lost 3 bases and the V segment lost 5 bases, leaving 9 bases of the junction unmatched. The CDR3 is made up of 15 amino acids. Sequenced by immunoSEQ multiplex PCR; TCRdb stores in-frame clones only, minus some. The sample records about 87,000 clones, around nine tenths being singletons. This TCR came from a middle-aged man with acute or convalescent COVID-19. The chain combines TRBV27 with TRBJ2-7; TRBD1 matches 8 bases. The sequenced material came from peripheral blood. The CDR3 loop is CASSMGRDRGYEQYF. The CDR3 nucleotides are TGTGCCAGCAGTATGGGCAGAGACAGGGGCTACGAGCAGTACTTC.